Listed below are T cell receptor beta chains from one sample, sequenced in a study of CD8+CD57+ T cells in acquired aplastic anemia. Via MiXCR, TCRdb re-called the reads, giving one row per CDR3 protein. Altogether a few hundred thousand distinct CDR3 sequences are present, under 55% being singletons, with the ten largest covering less than 20%. The sequenced material came from sorted CD4+, CD8+, or CD8+CD57+ T cells (not recorded which) from PBMCs. The receptors derive from a human donor with aplastic anemia. Both conserved end residues are part of each CDR3. Each record gives: J gene, D gene, clone size, V gene, CDR3 DNA, CDR3 protein. D genes are given only for firm matches. For some rows the clone size is stated as once, few or many, or as a class when expanded; others skip it.

J: TRBJ2-1
D: TRBD1
size: many
V: TRBV5-1
DNA: TGCGCCAGCAGCGCCGAGACAGGGGCCTTCTACAATGAGCAGTTCTTC
CDR3: CASSAETGAFYNEQFF

J: TRBJ2-7
D: .
size: many
V: TRBV28
DNA: TGTGCCAGCAGTTCCCCGGGGCCCTCCTACGAGCAGTACTTC
CDR3: CASSSPGPSYEQYF

J: TRBJ2-2
D: .
size: .
V: TRBV15
DNA: TGTGCCACCAGCAGAGATTGGGGGGAGCTGTTTTTT
CDR3: CATSRDWGELFF

J: TRBJ2-7
D: .
size: .
V: TRBV7-6
DNA: TGTGCCAGCAGCTCCTTGGGTCGTAGGGAGCAGTACTTC
CDR3: CASSSLGRREQYF

J: TRBJ1-1
D: .
size: .
V: TRBV6-5
DNA: TGTGCCAGCCACCGGGGGATCGGCACTGAAGCTTTCTTT
CDR3: CASHRGIGTEAFF

J: TRBJ2-7
D: .
size: many
V: TRBV20-1
DNA: TGCAGTGCTAGAGAGGGTGGGTACGAGCAGTACTTC
CDR3: CSAREGGYEQYF

J: TRBJ1-2
D: TRBD1
size: .
V: TRBV2
DNA: TGTGCCAGCAGAGGGACAGGGGGCGGCTATGGCTACACCTTC
CDR3: CASRGTGGGYGYTF

J: TRBJ2-1
D: TRBD2
size: many
V: TRBV7-3
DNA: TGTGCCAGCCGACTAGCGGAAGACAATGAGCAGTTCTTC
CDR3: CASRLAEDNEQFF

J: TRBJ1-2
D: .
size: many
V: TRBV19
DNA: TGTGCCAGTAGTATAGAACGACGGGATGATGGCTACACCTTC
CDR3: CASSIERRDDGYTF

J: TRBJ1-6
D: TRBD1
size: .
V: TRBV7-9
DNA: TGTGCCAGCAGCTCCTCCGGGACAGGGCAGTCACCCCTCCACTTT
CDR3: CASSSSGTGQSPLHF